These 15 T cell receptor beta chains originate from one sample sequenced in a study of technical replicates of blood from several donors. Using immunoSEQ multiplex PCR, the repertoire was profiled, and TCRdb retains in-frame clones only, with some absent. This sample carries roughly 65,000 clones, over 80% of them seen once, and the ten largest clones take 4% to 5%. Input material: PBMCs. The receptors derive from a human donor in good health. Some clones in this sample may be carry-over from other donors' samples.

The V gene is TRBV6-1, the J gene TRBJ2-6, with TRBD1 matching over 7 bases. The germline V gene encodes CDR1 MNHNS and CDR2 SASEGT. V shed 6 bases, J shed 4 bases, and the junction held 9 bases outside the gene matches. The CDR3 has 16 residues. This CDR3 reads CASREPTGVGANVLTF. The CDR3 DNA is TGTGCCAGCAGGGAACCAACAGGGGTCGGGGCCAACGTCCTGACTTTC.

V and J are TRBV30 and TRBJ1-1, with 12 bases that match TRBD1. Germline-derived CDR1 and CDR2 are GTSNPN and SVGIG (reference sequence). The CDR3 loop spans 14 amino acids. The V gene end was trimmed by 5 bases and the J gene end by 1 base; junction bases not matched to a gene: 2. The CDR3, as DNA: TGTGCCTGGGGGACAGGGGGCACGAACACTGAAGCTTTCTTT. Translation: CAWGTGGTNTEAFF.

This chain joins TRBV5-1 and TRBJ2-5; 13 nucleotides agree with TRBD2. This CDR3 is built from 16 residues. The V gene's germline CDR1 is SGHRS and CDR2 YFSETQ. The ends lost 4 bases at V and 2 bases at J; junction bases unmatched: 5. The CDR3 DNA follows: TGCGCCAGCAGCCTAGGACTAGCGGGAGTACAAGAGACCCAGTACTTC. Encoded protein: CASSLGLAGVQETQYF. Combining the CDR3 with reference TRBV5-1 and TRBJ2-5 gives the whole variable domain KAGVTQTPRYLIKTRGQQVTLSCSPISGHRSVSWYQQTPGQGLQFLFEYFSETQRNKGNFPGRFSGRQFSNSRSEMNVSTLELGDSALYLCASSLGLAGVQETQYFGPGTRLLVL.

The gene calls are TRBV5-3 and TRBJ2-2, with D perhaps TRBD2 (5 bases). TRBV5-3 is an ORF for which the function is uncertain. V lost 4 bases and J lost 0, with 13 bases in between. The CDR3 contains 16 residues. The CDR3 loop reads CARSLSRLPNTGELFF. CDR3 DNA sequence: TGTGCCAGAAGCCTCTCAAGACTACCGAACACCGGGGAGCTGTTTTTT.

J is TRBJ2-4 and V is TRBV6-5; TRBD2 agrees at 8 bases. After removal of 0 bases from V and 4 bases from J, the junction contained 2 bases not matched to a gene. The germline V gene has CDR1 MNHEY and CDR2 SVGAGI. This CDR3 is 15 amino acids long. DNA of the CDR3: TGTGCCAGCAGTTACTCGGGCGGGAGGAAAAACATTCAGTACTTC. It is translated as CASSYSGGRKNIQYF.

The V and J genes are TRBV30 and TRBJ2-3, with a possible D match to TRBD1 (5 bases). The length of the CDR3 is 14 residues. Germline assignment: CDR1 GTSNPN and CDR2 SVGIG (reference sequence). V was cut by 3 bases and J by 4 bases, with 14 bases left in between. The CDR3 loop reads CAWRPSRVADTQYF. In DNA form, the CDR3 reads TGTGCCTGGAGGCCGTCCAGGGTCGCAGATACGCAGTATTTT.

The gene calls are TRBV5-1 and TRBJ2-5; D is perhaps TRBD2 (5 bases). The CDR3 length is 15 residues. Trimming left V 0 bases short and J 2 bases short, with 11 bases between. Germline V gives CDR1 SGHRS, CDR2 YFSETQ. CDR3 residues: CASSLAWTGQETQYF. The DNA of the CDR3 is TGCGCCAGCAGCTTGGCCTGGACGGGGCAAGAGACCCAGTACTTC.

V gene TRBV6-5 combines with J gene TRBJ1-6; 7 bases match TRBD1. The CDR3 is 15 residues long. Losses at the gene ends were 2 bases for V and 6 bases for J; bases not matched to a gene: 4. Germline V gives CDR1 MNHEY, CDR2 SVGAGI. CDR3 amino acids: CASSYRDSLNSPLHF. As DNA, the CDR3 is TGTGCCAGCAGTTACCGGGACAGTCTTAATTCACCCCTCCACTTT.

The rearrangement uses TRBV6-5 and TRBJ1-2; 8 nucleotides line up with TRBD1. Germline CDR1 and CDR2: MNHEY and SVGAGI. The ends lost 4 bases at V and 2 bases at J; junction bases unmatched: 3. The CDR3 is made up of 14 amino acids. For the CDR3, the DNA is TGTGCCAGCAGTTTCAGGGACAGGAACTATGGCTACACCTTC. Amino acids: CASSFRDRNYGYTF.

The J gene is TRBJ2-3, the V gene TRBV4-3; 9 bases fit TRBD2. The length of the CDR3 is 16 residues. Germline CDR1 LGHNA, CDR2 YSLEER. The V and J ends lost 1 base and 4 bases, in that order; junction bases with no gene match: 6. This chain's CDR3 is CASSQGSGRGSDTQYF. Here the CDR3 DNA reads TGCGCCAGCAGCCAAGGTAGCGGGAGAGGCTCAGATACGCAGTATTTT.

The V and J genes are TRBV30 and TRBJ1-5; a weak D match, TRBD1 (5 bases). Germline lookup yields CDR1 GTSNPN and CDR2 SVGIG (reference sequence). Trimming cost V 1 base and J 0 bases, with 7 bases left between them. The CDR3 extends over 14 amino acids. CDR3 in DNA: TGTGCCTGGAGTGGACAGCATAGCAATCAGCCCCAGCATTTT. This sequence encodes CAWSGQHSNQPQHF.

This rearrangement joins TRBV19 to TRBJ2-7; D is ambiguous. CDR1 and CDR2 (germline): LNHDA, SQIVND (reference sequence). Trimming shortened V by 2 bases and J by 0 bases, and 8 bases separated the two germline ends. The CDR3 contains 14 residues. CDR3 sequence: CASSIRRSSYEQYF. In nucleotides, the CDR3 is TGTGCCAGTAGTATAAGGCGGAGCTCCTACGAGCAGTACTTC.

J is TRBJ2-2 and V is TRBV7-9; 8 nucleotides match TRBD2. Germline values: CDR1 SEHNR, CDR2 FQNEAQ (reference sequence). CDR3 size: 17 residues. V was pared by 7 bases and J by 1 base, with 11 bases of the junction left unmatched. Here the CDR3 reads CASTMRWGLGNTGELFF. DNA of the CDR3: TGTGCCAGCACCATGAGGTGGGGACTAGGGAACACCGGGGAGCTGTTTTTT.

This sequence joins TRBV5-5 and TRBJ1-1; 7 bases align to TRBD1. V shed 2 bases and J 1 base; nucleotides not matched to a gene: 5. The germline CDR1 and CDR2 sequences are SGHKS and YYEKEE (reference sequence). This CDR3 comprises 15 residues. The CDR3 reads CASSLDRQGNTEAFF. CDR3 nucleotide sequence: TGTGCCAGCAGCTTAGATCGACAGGGGAACACTGAAGCTTTCTTT. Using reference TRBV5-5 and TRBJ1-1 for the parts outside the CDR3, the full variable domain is DAGVTQSPTHLIKTRGQQVTLRCSPISGHKSVSWYQQVLGQGPQFIFQYYEKEERGRGNFPDRFSARQFPNYSSELNVNALLLGDSALYLCASSLDRQGNTEAFFGQGTRLTVV.

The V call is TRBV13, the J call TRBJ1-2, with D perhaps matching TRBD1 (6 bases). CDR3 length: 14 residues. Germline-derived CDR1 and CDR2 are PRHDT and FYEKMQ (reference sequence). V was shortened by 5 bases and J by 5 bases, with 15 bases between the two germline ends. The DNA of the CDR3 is TGTGCCAGCAGCCTTGGAGGCAGGGGATATGGCTACACCTTC. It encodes CASSLGGRGYGYTF.